This TCR beta chain is drawn from a study of blood T cells in healthy people across ages. Study-level results: Significant beta diversity loss was already apparent by age roughly 40, declining roughly linearly. Among long-lived donors, naive CD4+ cells were more numerous and diversity higher than in aged donors.

Using a J-beta primer mix together with a sample-barcoded 5' primer, a second PCR was run for roughly 7 to 11 cycles. TCRdb used MiXCR to reprocess the 5' RACE reads, holding one entry per CDR3 protein. The sample carries about 1.6 million distinct CDR3 sequences, around 35% recorded once. To note about this clonotype: Its antigen is not identified.

Specimen: blood. The receptor's source is a woman aged 25 to 45 in good health.

CDR3 protein: CASGRTSGGIYTDTQYF. For the CDR3, the DNA is TGTGCCAGCGGTCGAACTAGCGGGGGGATTTACACAGATACGCAGTATTTT. V and J are TRBV27 and TRBJ2-3, with 12 bases matching TRBD2. The V segment lost 8 bases and the J segment 2 bases; nucleotides outside the gene matches: 11. CDR3 length: 17 amino acids. Per the germline V gene, CDR1 is MNHEY and CDR2 is SMNVEV (reference sequence).